The rows below give T cell receptor beta chains drawn from one sample of a study of response to subunit inactivated influenza vaccine. From the RT-PCR reads, TCRdb called clonotypes with MiXCR, one entry per CDR3 protein. Of more than 250,000 distinct CDR3 sequences in the sample, 21% are singletons; the top ten hold roughly 10%. The sequencing used PBMCs from blood, collected roughly 20 months after vaccination. The receptors stem from a man aged 50 to 75 who received an inactivated influenza vaccine. Both conserved end residues are part of each CDR3. The order of the fields is V gene, J gene, clone size, CDR3 protein. Size is stated for part of the rows, as once, few or many counts, or as a class when the clone is expanded.

V: TRBV5-1; J: TRBJ2-5; size: NA; CDR3: CASSFRDRGSETQYF
V: TRBV6-1; J: TRBJ1-1; size: many; CDR3: CASGTQSRNTEAFF
V: TRBV19; J: TRBJ1-2; size: NA; CDR3: CAWSKIYGYTF
V: TRBV6-2/TRBV6-3; J: TRBJ2-7; size: few; CDR3: CASTPVGTGHYEQYF
V: TRBV14; J: TRBJ2-1; size: few; CDR3: CASSHLDDEQFF
V: TRBV7-9; J: TRBJ2-7; size: NA; CDR3: CASSLGQGAIHEQYF
V: TRBV3-1; J: TRBJ2-5; size: NA; CDR3: CASSQGPTVRETQYF
V: TRBV6-6; J: TRBJ1-4; size: few; CDR3: CASSYSRDTRGIF
V: TRBV7-2; J: TRBJ2-2; size: NA; CDR3: CASSTRQGATGELFF
V: TRBV7-2; J: TRBJ1-2; size: few; CDR3: CASNENPGSGYTF
V: TRBV7-2; J: TRBJ1-4; size: few; CDR3: CASSLSQRNEKLFF
V: TRBV12-3/TRBV12-4; J: TRBJ2-1; size: few; CDR3: CASSSPYEQFF
V: TRBV20-1; J: TRBJ2-3; size: NA; CDR3: CSARDRKTSGRADTQYF
V: TRBV5-4; J: TRBJ1-1; size: once; CDR3: CASSTGQGDTEAFF
V: TRBV20-1; J: TRBJ2-7; size: few; CDR3: CSARDLGFYEQYF
V: TRBV9; J: TRBJ2-2; size: few; CDR3: CASSVGAAPGELFF
V: TRBV12-3/TRBV12-4; J: TRBJ2-2; size: NA; CDR3: CASSFAGGAGELFF
V: TRBV29-1; J: TRBJ2-1; size: NA; CDR3: CSVGSDRVHINNEQFF
V: TRBV5-1; J: TRBJ2-7; size: NA; CDR3: CASFEGDGISYEQYF
V: TRBV4-3; J: TRBJ2-1; size: NA; CDR3: CASSQGQGGYNEQFF
V: TRBV29-1; J: TRBJ1-1; size: many; CDR3: CSGQGPLNRNTEAFF
V: TRBV29-1; J: TRBJ2-1; size: many; CDR3: CSAWELGNEQFF
V: TRBV6-1; J: TRBJ2-7; size: NA; CDR3: CASREGGVVYEQYF
V: TRBV28; J: TRBJ1-2; size: many; CDR3: CASRTGTFYGYTF
V: TRBV5-4; J: TRBJ1-2; size: NA; CDR3: CASSLVRGTGDGYTF
V: TRBV6-5; J: TRBJ2-4; size: few; CDR3: CASSSGTGKNIQYF
V: TRBV7-9; J: TRBJ1-1; size: few; CDR3: CASSHSRGWVVNTEAFF
V: TRBV20-1; J: TRBJ2-1; size: NA; CDR3: CSTRPSYNEQFF
V: TRBV27; J: TRBJ1-3; size: NA; CDR3: CASSSVVGDTIYF
V: TRBV7-9; J: TRBJ1-6; size: many; CDR3: CASSLGNYNSPLHF
V: TRBV4-1; J: TRBJ2-7; size: NA; CDR3: CASSQVLGNTYEQYF
V: TRBV7-2; J: TRBJ1-5; size: many; CDR3: CASSSDLNQPQHF
V: TRBV10-3; J: TRBJ2-7; size: many; CDR3: CAISEGLAEHEQYF
V: TRBV21-1; J: TRBJ2-7; size: few; CDR3: CASRGNGRASDEQYF
V: TRBV10-3; J: TRBJ1-1; size: NA; CDR3: CAITRGPNTEAFF
V: TRBV25-1; J: TRBJ1-2; size: NA; CDR3: CASSRTGQAGYTF
V: TRBV7-9; J: TRBJ2-3; size: few; CDR3: CASSGSGTAPWEQYF
V: TRBV20-1; J: TRBJ1-1; size: many; CDR3: CSATGTVNTEAFF
V: TRBV5-1; J: TRBJ2-5; size: few; CDR3: CASSQMGQGRQETQYF
V: TRBV18; J: TRBJ1-1; size: NA; CDR3: CASSPPGHLNTEAFF
V: TRBV28; J: TRBJ2-3; size: NA; CDR3: CASSFPGLATSTQYF
V: TRBV7-2; J: TRBJ1-4; size: medium-sized; CDR3: CASSLGGRAKIDATNEKLFF
V: TRBV7-8; J: TRBJ1-4; size: many; CDR3: CASSRDRGREKLFF
V: TRBV7-2; J: TRBJ1-4; size: few; CDR3: CASSLWRSNEKLFF
V: TRBV5-1; J: TRBJ2-7; size: NA; CDR3: CASSPGTSGGIPYEQYF
V: TRBV12-3/TRBV12-4; J: TRBJ2-1; size: NA; CDR3: CASSFLKSYNEQFF
V: TRBV19; J: TRBJ2-1; size: NA; CDR3: CASSMRFRQGANNEQFF
V: TRBV7-2; J: TRBJ1-1; size: NA; CDR3: CASSMRGGGNTEAFF
V: TRBV18; J: TRBJ2-7; size: NA; CDR3: CASSMGTGGRYEQYF
V: TRBV20-1; J: TRBJ2-7; size: NA; CDR3: CSARVLAGLRYEQYF
V: TRBV10-2; J: TRBJ1-5; size: NA; CDR3: CASSVPGGTSNQPQHF
V: TRBV5-4; J: TRBJ2-3; size: NA; CDR3: CASSLSVSDTQYF
V: TRBV20-1; J: TRBJ1-4; size: NA; CDR3: CSAKPPGTGNEKLFF
V: TRBV7-9; J: TRBJ2-5; size: few; CDR3: CASSRGHLTFQETQYF
V: TRBV12-3/TRBV12-4; J: TRBJ1-1; size: few; CDR3: CASSSWPEAFF